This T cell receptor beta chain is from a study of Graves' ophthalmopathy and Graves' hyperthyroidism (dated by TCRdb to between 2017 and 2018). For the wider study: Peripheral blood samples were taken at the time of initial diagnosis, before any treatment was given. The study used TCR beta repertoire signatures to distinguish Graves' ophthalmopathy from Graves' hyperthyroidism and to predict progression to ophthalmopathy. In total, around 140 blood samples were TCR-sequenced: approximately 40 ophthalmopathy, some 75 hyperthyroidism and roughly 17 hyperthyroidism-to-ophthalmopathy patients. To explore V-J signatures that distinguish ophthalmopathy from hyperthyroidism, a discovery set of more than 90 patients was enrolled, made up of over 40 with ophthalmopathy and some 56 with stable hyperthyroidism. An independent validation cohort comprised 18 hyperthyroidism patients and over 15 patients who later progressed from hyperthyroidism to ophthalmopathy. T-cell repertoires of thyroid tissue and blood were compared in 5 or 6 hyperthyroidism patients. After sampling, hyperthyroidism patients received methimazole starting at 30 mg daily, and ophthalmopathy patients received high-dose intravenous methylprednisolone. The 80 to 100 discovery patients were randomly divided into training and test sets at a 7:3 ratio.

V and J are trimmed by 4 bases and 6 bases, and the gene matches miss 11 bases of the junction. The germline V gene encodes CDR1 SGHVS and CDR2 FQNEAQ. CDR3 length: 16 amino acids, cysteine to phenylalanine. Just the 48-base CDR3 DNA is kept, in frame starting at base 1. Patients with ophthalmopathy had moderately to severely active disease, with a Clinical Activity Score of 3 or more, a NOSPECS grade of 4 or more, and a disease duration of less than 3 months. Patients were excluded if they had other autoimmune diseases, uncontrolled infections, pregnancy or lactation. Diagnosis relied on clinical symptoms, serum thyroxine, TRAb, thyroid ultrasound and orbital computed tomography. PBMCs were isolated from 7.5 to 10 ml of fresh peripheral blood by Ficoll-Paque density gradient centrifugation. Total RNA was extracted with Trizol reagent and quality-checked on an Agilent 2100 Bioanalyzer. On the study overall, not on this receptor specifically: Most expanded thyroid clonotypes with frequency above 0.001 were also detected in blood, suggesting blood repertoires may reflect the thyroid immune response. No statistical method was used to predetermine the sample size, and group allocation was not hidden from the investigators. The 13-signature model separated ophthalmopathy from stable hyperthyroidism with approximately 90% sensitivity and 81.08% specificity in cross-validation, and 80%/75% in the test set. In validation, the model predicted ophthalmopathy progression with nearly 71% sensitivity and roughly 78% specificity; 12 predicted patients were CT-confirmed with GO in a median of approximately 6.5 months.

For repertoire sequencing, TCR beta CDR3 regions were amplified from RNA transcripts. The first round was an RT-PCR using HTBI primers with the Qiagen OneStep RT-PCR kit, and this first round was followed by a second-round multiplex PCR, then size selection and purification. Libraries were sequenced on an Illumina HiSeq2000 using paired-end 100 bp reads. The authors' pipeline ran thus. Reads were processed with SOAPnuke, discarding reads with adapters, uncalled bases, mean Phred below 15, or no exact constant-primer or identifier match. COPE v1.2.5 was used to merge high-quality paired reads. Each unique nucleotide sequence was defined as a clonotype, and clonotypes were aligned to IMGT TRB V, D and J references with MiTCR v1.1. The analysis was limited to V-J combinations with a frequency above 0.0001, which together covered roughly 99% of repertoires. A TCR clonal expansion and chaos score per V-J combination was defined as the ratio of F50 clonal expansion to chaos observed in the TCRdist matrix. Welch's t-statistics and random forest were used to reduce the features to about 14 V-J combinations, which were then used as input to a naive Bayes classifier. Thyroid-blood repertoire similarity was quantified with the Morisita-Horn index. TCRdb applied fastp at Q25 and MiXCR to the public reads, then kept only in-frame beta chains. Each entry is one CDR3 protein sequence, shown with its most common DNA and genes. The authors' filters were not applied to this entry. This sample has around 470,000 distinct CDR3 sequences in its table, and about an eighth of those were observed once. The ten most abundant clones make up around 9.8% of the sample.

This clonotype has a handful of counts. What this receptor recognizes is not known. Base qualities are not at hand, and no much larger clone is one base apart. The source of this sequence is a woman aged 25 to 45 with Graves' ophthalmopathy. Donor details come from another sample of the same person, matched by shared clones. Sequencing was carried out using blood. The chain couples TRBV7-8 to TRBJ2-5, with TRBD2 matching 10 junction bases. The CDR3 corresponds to CASSSPRASGRQTQYF. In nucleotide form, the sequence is TGTGCCAGCAGCTCCCCGAGGGCTAGCGGGAGACAGACCCAGTACTTC.